The source of this TCR beta chain is a study of blood T cell repertoires in COVID-19. Here immunoSEQ multiplex PCR was the method, and the copy in TCRdb shows in-frame clones only, minus some. The sample holds a few hundred thousand clones, 80% to 90% seen once. All recovered Cohort 3 donors got two negative PCRs, got clearance, or saw symptom resolution. This clonotype originated in a man younger than 40 who had recovered from COVID-19. The sample consisted of PBMCs or T cells enriched from blood (not recorded which).

In DNA, the CDR3 is TGTGCCAGCAGCTTAAGACCGGGTGAAAATGAAAAACTGTTTTTT. Translating it yields CASSLRPGENEKLFF. The chain joins TRBV11-2 to TRBJ1-4; D gene uncertain. Germline-derived CDR1 and CDR2 are SGHAT and FQNNGV. CDR3 length: 15 amino acids. V dropped 2 bases and J dropped 5 bases, with 12 bases sitting between them. Variable domain in full (rest from reference TRBV11-2 and TRBJ1-4): EAGVAQSPRYKIIEKRQSVAFWCNPISGHATLYWYQQILGQGPKLLIQFQNNGVVDDSQLPKDRFSAERLKGVDSTLKIQPAKLEDSAVYLCASSLRPGENEKLFFGSGTQLSVL.